These T cell receptor beta chains were read from a single sample in a study of blood T cell repertoires in COVID-19. Measured with immunoSEQ multiplex PCR; TCRdb has only the in-frame clones, and not every one. The repertoire holds roughly 360,000 clones, approximately 80% seen once, with approximately 1% in the top ten. The sequencing input was peripheral blood. All receptors come from a human donor with acute or convalescent COVID-19. The donor label of this sample is uncertain. The CDR3 runs from the conserved cysteine through the conserved F or W. D genes are given only for firm matches. Some rows mark clone size as missing; the rest say once, few, many or name a class of expanded clone.

d_call,j_call,v_call,clone_size,cdr3_nt,cdr3_aa
-,TRBJ2-7,TRBV7-8,-,TGTGCCAGCAGCTTAGTTGGGTCGCAGGGGCCCTACGAGCAGTACTTC,CASSLVGSQGPYEQYF
TRBD1,TRBJ1-2,TRBV30,-,TGTGCCTGGGAAGAGGGACAGGGCGTCATCCCCTATGGCTACACCTTC,CAWEEGQGVIPYGYTF
-,TRBJ2-1,TRBV30,-,TGTGCCTGGAGCAAAGGGCCGGGAAACAATGAGCAGTTCTTC,CAWSKGPGNNEQFF
-,TRBJ1-1,TRBV5-6,-,TGTGCCAGCAGCCGTCTTCGGGACACTGAAGCTTTCTTT,CASSRLRDTEAFF
TRBD1,TRBJ2-1,TRBV5-4,-,TGTGCCAGCAGCCGAGGACAGGGGATAACGAATGAGCAGTTCTTC,CASSRGQGITNEQFF
TRBD1,TRBJ1-4,TRBV4-2,-,TGTGCCAGCAGCCAAGCAGGGGGGAATGAAAAACTGTTTTTT,CASSQAGGNEKLFF
-,TRBJ1-1,TRBV18,-,TGTGCCAGCTCACCTAATACAGGTACCCAAGCTTTCTTT,CASSPNTGTQAFF
TRBD1,TRBJ1-1,TRBV28,-,TGTGCCAGCAGGGGACAGGGGGCGCGGACTGAAGCTTTCTTT,CASRGQGARTEAFF
TRBD1,TRBJ1-2,TRBV6-1,-,TGTGCCAGCAGTGAAGCCGTTACCAGGACAGGGGGGAGGTATGGCTACACCTTC,CASSEAVTRTGGRYGYTF
-,TRBJ1-2,TRBV19,-,TGTGCCAGTAGCGCGGGCGTAACCGCCTATGGCTACACCTTC,CASSAGVTAYGYTF
-,TRBJ1-2,TRBV11-2,once,TGTGCCAGCAGCTTAGGAAACTACTATGGCTACACCTTC,CASSLGNYYGYTF
-,TRBJ2-7,TRBV28,-,TGTGCCAGCAGAACAACTACCTACGAGCAGTACTTC,CASRTTTYEQYF
TRBD1,TRBJ2-1,TRBV15,-,TGTGCCACCAGAAGGGACAGCAATGAGCAGTTCTTC,CATRRDSNEQFF
TRBD1,TRBJ1-1,TRBV6-1,once,TGTGCCAGCAGTGGACAGGGATTCACTGAAGCTTTCTTT,CASSGQGFTEAFF
TRBD2,TRBJ2-5,TRBV2,-,TGTGCCAGCAGCTTACAGGGACTAGCGGGAGGAGAGACCCAGTACTTC,CASSLQGLAGGETQYF
-,TRBJ2-2,TRBV7-9,-,TGTGCCAGCAGCTTCGGGACTTTTAACACCGGGGAGCTGTTTTTT,CASSFGTFNTGELFF
-,TRBJ1-1,TRBV20-1,-,TGCAGTGCTTCTAAGAGTGTTATCGCTTTCTTT,CSASKSVIAFF
TRBD1,TRBJ2-1,TRBV27,-,TGTGCCAGCAGCGGACAGGGCGCCAACAATGAGCAGTTCTTC,CASSGQGANNEQFF
-,TRBJ1-5,TRBV9,once,TGTGCCAGCAGCGCTTCTGCGGGCAATCAGCCCCAGCATTTT,CASSASAGNQPQHF
TRBD1,TRBJ1-1,TRBV28,-,TGTGCCAGCAGTCTATGGACAGGGCATGCTTTCTTT,CASSLWTGHAFF
-,TRBJ2-7,TRBV6-7,-,TGTGCCAGCAGTTACCGCGCGGACAGGCGGGGTATATCCTACGAGCAGTACTTC,CASSYRADRRGISYEQYF
TRBD2,TRBJ2-3,TRBV9,-,TGTGCCAGCAGCGTAGAGGGTAGCGGGGGGGCAGATACGCAGTATTTT,CASSVEGSGGADTQYF
-,TRBJ1-2,TRBV29-1,-,TGCAGCGTTGAAGATCCCTCGACAGGAGCTTCCAACTATGGCTACACCTTC,CSVEDPSTGASNYGYTF
-,TRBJ1-1,TRBV18,-,TGTGCCAGCTCACCACCAAGGGGTCTGAACACTGAAGCTTTCTTT,CASSPPRGLNTEAFF
-,TRBJ1-1,TRBV21-1,-,TGTGCCAGCAGCAATCGGGGTCCATGCGGACAGGGGGGAAGCATGAACACTGAAGCTTTCTTT,CASSNRGPCGQGGSMNTEAFF
TRBD1,TRBJ1-5,TRBV4-1,once,TGCGCCAGCAGCCGAACAGGGGGCGGCAATCAGCCCCAGCATTTT,CASSRTGGGNQPQHF
-,TRBJ1-1,TRBV5-4,few,TGTGCCAGCAGCTTGGATTATGGAGGCGGGACTGAAGCTTTCTTT,CASSLDYGGGTEAFF
-,TRBJ1-1,TRBV11-2,-,TGTGCCAGCCGACGGGGAGGGGGCACTGAAGCTTTCTTT,CASRRGGGTEAFF
TRBD1,TRBJ1-4,TRBV5-1,-,TGCGCCAGCAGCTTGGGACAGGGTAGTGAAAAACTGTTTTTT,CASSLGQGSEKLFF
-,TRBJ1-2,TRBV6-1,-,TGTGCCAGCAGTGAAGCGCGGGGGGCTAACTATGGCTACACCTTC,CASSEARGANYGYTF
-,TRBJ1-1,TRBV2,few,TGTGCCAGGATTCTTCCAACAGTGAACACTGAAGCTTTCTTT,CARILPTVNTEAFF
-,TRBJ1-5,TRBV28,-,TGTGCCACGGACAGAGGGGATCAGCCCCAGCATTTT,CATDRGDQPQHF
-,TRBJ1-4,TRBV7-8,-,TGTGCCAGCAGCTCGCAGGGGACCCTTGAAAAACTGTTTTTT,CASSSQGTLEKLFF
-,TRBJ1-1,TRBV30,-,TGTGCCTGGAGTGAGGGGATGAACACTGAAGCTTTCTTT,CAWSEGMNTEAFF
TRBD2,TRBJ2-1,TRBV5-1,-,TGCGCCAGCAGCTTGGTGCGGGGGGCGAATGAGCAGTTCTTC,CASSLVRGANEQFF
TRBD1,TRBJ1-2,TRBV5-1,-,TGCGCCAGCAGAGGGACAGGATTCGCTAACTATGGCTACACCTTC,CASRGTGFANYGYTF
TRBD1,TRBJ2-1,TRBV5-1,-,TGCGCCAGCAGCTTGCCTGGACAGGGGGCTCGGGATGAGCAGTTCTTC,CASSLPGQGARDEQFF
-,TRBJ2-2,TRBV29-1,-,TGCAGCGCCGACAGGTTCGGGGACACCGGGGAGCTGTTTTTT,CSADRFGDTGELFF
-,TRBJ1-2,TRBV29-1,-,TGCAGCGTTGAAGCAGGCAACTATGGCTACACCTTC,CSVEAGNYGYTF
-,TRBJ1-2,TRBV7-9,few,TGTGCCAGCAGCCCGCCCGGGGGGGGCTATGGCTACACCTTC,CASSPPGGGYGYTF
TRBD1,TRBJ1-4,TRBV5-8,-,TGTGCCAGCAGCTTGGTTAGGACAGGGGGCTTTTACGCTAATGAAAAACTGTTTTTT,CASSLVRTGGFYANEKLFF
TRBD1,TRBJ1-2,TRBV3-1/TRBV3-2,few,TGTGCCAGCAGCCCTCCTCGGACAGGAAACTATGGCTACACCTTC,CASSPPRTGNYGYTF
-,TRBJ1-1,TRBV9,-,TGTGCCAGCAGCGTACATCCCACGGGTGACACTGAAGCTTTCTTT,CASSVHPTGDTEAFF
-,TRBJ1-1,TRBV29-1,few,TGCAGCGTTGAAACTCGGGGCACTGAAGCTTTCTTT,CSVETRGTEAFF
TRBD1,TRBJ1-4,TRBV10-3,-,TGTGCCATCAGTGACAGACAGGGGGCGAGTAATGAAAAACTGTTTTTT,CAISDRQGASNEKLFF
TRBD1,TRBJ1-4,TRBV7-9,-,TGTGCCAGCAGCGAACAGGGGCGGGCTAATGAAAAACTGTTTTTT,CASSEQGRANEKLFF
-,TRBJ1-2,TRBV9,many,TGTGCCAGCAGCGTAGACAGGAGCTATGGCTACACCTTC,CASSVDRSYGYTF
-,TRBJ1-5,TRBV7-6,-,TGTGCCAGCAGCTTGGCTAATCAGCCCCAGCATTTT,CASSLANQPQHF
TRBD1,TRBJ1-5,TRBV6-5,-,TGTGCCAGCAACCAAGACAGGGGGGGGAATCAGCCCCAGCATTTT,CASNQDRGGNQPQHF
TRBD1,TRBJ1-1,TRBV28,-,TGTGCCAGCAGTTTAGGGGTTCGGCAGGGGTCGAACCAGGGGGACACTGAAGCTTTCTTT,CASSLGVRQGSNQGDTEAFF